A selection of T cell receptor beta chains follows, all from one sample in a study of CD8 T cells in Susac syndrome. TCRdb re-analysed the immunoSEQ multiplex PCR reads in MiXCR, keeping a single row per CDR3 protein. This sample carries about 120,000 distinct CDR3 sequences, approximately 93% of them seen once, and the ten largest clones take just under 0.095%. What was sequenced was CD4+ T cells from PBMCs. The receptors come from a human donor with multiple sclerosis. CDR3s include the opening cysteine and the closing phenylalanine or tryptophan. Fields, in order: J gene, D gene, V gene, CDR3 DNA, CDR3 protein. The D gene is left open where the match is weak.

TRBJ1-2 | - | TRBV4-2 | TGTGCCAGCAGCCAGACCCTTTCTTATGGAAGGGCGCAGGGCTACACCTTC | CASSQTLSYGRAQGYTF
TRBJ1-3 | - | TRBV24-1 | TGTGCCACCAGTGATTCAAAGGGCTCTGGAAACACCATATATTTT | CATSDSKGSGNTIYF
TRBJ2-5 | TRBD2 | TRBV20-1 | TGCAGTGCAGGGACTAGCAGCCGACAAGAGACCCAGTACTTC | CSAGTSSRQETQYF
TRBJ2-7 | - | TRBV10-3 | TGTGCCATAAAACCCAGGGACGATTCCTACGAGCAGTACTTC | CAIKPRDDSYEQYF
TRBJ2-5 | - | TRBV3-1 | TGTGCCAGCAGCCAAGATAGTGGGGGGGCAAAGACCCAGTACTTC | CASSQDSGGAKTQYF
TRBJ1-1 | - | TRBV12-3/TRBV12-4 | TGTGCCAGCAGGGACAACGAGAACACTGAAGCTTTCTTT | CASRDNENTEAFF
TRBJ2-1 | TRBD2 | TRBV11-3 | TGTGCCAGCAGCCCACCTAGCGGGACCTACAATGAGCAGTTCTTC | CASSPPSGTYNEQFF
TRBJ2-2 | TRBD1 | TRBV19 | TGTGCCAGTAGTACCCCCGGGACAGGGAACACCGGGGAGCTGTTTTTT | CASSTPGTGNTGELFF
TRBJ2-5 | - | TRBV19 | TGTGCCAGTAGTATAGGACCCCCAGAGACCCAGTACTTC | CASSIGPPETQYF
TRBJ1-1 | - | TRBV7-2 | TGTGCCAGCAGCCCCCTGGGTGGCAGAAGGCGGACTGAAGCTTTCTTT | CASSPLGGRRRTEAFF
TRBJ2-5 | TRBD1 | TRBV3-1 | TGTGCCAGCAGCCAAGCCGGGACAGTCAAAGAGACCCAGTACTTC | CASSQAGTVKETQYF
TRBJ1-5 | - | TRBV10-3 | TGTGCCATCAAGGCCAGGGATGGAAGCAATCAGCCCCAGCATTTT | CAIKARDGSNQPQHF
TRBJ1-6 | - | TRBV25-1 | TGTGCCAGCAGTGGACCCCAGGGAAAGGAGTCACCCCTCCACTTT | CASSGPQGKESPLHF
TRBJ1-5 | TRBD1 | TRBV6-2/TRBV6-3 | TGTGCCAGCAGGAAGGACAGGGTCAATCAGCCCCAGCATTTT | CASRKDRVNQPQHF
TRBJ1-5 | - | TRBV6-2/TRBV6-3 | TGTGCCAGCACCCCAGGGTCAACAGGGCTGCCCCAGCATTTT | CASTPGSTGLPQHF
TRBJ1-2 | - | TRBV6-5 | TGTGCCAGCAGGCCCAGGACAGCTTATGGCTACACCTTC | CASRPRTAYGYTF
TRBJ2-2 | TRBD1 | TRBV12-3/TRBV12-4 | TGTGCCAGCAGGGGCGGGACAGGGGCCCTGAACACCGGGGAGCTGTTTTTT | CASRGGTGALNTGELFF
TRBJ1-6 | TRBD1 | TRBV9 | TGTGCCAGCAGCGATCCACGGACAGGCGACTTTAATTCACCCCTCCACTTT | CASSDPRTGDFNSPLHF
TRBJ1-2 | TRBD1 | TRBV11-3 | TGTGCCAGCACCAGACAGGGGTCCTTCTATGGCTACACCTTC | CASTRQGSFYGYTF
TRBJ1-2 | - | TRBV9 | TGTGCCAGCAGCTCCCAAGGGTTTTATGGCTACACCTTC | CASSSQGFYGYTF
TRBJ2-1 | - | TRBV14 | TGTGCCAGCAGCCCGTACGACCGGGACTTGAGCTCCTACAATGAGCAGTTCTTC | CASSPYDRDLSSYNEQFF
TRBJ2-2 | - | TRBV20-1 | TGCAGTGCTAGAGCAGCCAGGCCGTACACCGGGGAGCTGTTTTTT | CSARAARPYTGELFF
TRBJ1-5 | - | TRBV6-2/TRBV6-3 | TGTGCCACCGAGGAGGGATTTGGTCAGCCCCAGCATTTT | CATEEGFGQPQHF
TRBJ2-7 | - | TRBV7-9 | TGTGCCAGCAGCTTATACGAAAAATACGAGCAGTACTTC | CASSLYEKYEQYF
TRBJ2-2 | TRBD2 | TRBV2 | TGTGCCAGCAGTTACCGGACTAGCGGGGACCCCACCGGGGAGCTGTTTTTT | CASSYRTSGDPTGELFF
TRBJ1-1 | TRBD1 | TRBV29-1 | TGCAGCGTTGAAGGAGGGGGCGGTGGAGCTTTCTTT | CSVEGGGGGAFF
TRBJ2-4 | - | TRBV6-6 | TGTGCCACGGGGGCTTCGAATCTAGCCAAAAACATTCAGTACTTC | CATGASNLAKNIQYF
TRBJ1-1 | - | TRBV6-2/TRBV6-3 | TGTGCCAGCAGGGAGGGTTGGACTGAAGCTTTCTTT | CASREGWTEAFF
TRBJ2-1 | - | TRBV5-4 | TGTGCCAGCAGCTTAGTACAGGTTAATGAGCAGTTCTTC | CASSLVQVNEQFF
TRBJ2-7 | - | TRBV3-1 | TGTGCCAGCAGCCAAGAGGACGAGCAGTACTTC | CASSQEDEQYF
TRBJ2-1 | - | TRBV20-1 | TGCAGTGCTAGAGACGCGCTAGGGAAAAGCGCGATTGCCTACAATGAGCAGTTCTTC | CSARDALGKSAIAYNEQFF
TRBJ2-7 | - | TRBV28 | TGTGCCAGCAGTTGGGACTCCGAGCAGTACTTC | CASSWDSEQYF
TRBJ1-6 | - | TRBV30 | TGTGCCTGGAGCGTCTTGACGACAAGTTCACCCCTCCACTTT | CAWSVLTTSSPLHF
TRBJ2-1 | TRBD2 | TRBV4-3 | TGCGCCAGCAGCCTCTCCATGGGCGGGAGCTCCTACAATGAGCAGTTCTTC | CASSLSMGGSSYNEQFF
TRBJ1-5 | TRBD1 | TRBV10-3 | TGTGCCATCAGTGGGGCCGGGACAGATCCATCCGGCGTGGGGCCCCAGCATTTT | CAISGAGTDPSGVGPQHF
TRBJ2-1 | TRBD2 | TRBV19 | TGTGCCAGTAGGTCTCTAGCGGGGGGGCAGAAGAATGAGCAGTTCTTC | CASRSLAGGQKNEQFF
TRBJ1-3 | - | TRBV25-1 | TGTGCCAGCAGCCACCGAGGGGTTGGAAACACCATATATTTT | CASSHRGVGNTIYF
TRBJ1-5 | - | TRBV7-8 | TGTGCCAGCACTCAAGCCAATCAGCCCCAGCATTTT | CASTQANQPQHF
TRBJ2-7 | TRBD2 | TRBV4-2 | TGTGCCAGCAGCCCTAGCGGGGTATACGAGCAGTACTTC | CASSPSGVYEQYF
TRBJ2-1 | TRBD1 | TRBV12-3/TRBV12-4 | TGTGCCAGCAGATCACAGGGGGTCCCCTACAATGAGCAGTTCTTC | CASRSQGVPYNEQFF
TRBJ2-7 | - | TRBV10-3 | TGTGCCATCAGTGATAGGGACTCCCGATACGAGCAGTACTTC | CAISDRDSRYEQYF